The TCR beta chain described here comes from a study of blood T cell repertoires in COVID-19. Study background: Material from acute and convalescent COVID-19 was sourced from the United States, Italy and Spain. The cDNA or gDNA used as material had been derived from T cells, B-cell-depleted T cells, or PBMCs.

CDR1 and CDR2 from the germline V gene are MNHNY and SVGAGI (reference sequence). The CDR3 loop spans 13 amino acids. V dropped 4 bases and J dropped 2 bases, with 9 bases sitting between them. Per the original methods: Amplification from reference gene primers served as the basis for estimated nucleated cell counts. Assay: immunoSEQ multiplex PCR; the TCRdb copy retains only in-frame clones and omits some. V and J calls and clone size are those listed in that table; D and trimming were worked out from the DNA. This table holds about 260,000 clones, roughly 90% found once. The V and J genes are TRBV6-6 and TRBJ2-7; D remains ambiguous. Material: peripheral blood. The clonotype comes from a woman aged 50 to 60 who had recovered from COVID-19. The DNA of the CDR3 is TGTGCCAGCAGTTCCACGAGAGCCTACGAGCAGTACTTC. Amino acids: CASSSTRAYEQYF.